This T cell receptor (beta chain) was captured in a study of T cell repertoires in cytomegalovirus infection. On the study more broadly: HLA-B-restricted CMV epitopes that are well studied were used alongside recently identified HLA-C-restricted ones. Signatures in public TCR beta sequences pointed to both CMV infection and matching HLA type.

TCRdb fed the reads into MiXCR, producing one record per CDR3 protein. The data show hundreds of thousands of distinct CDR3 sequences, with approximately 30% seen just once and around 15% held by the top ten. This clonotype was counted many times. As yet, its antigen is unknown. The TCR sequence derives from a human donor in good health (CMV status not recorded). Some clones in this sample may be carry-over from other donors' samples. Source: cultured CD8+ T cells from PBMCs, taken from culture after CMV antigen stimulation.

The DNA for the CDR3 is TGTGCCAGCAGCTTAGGGACTAGCGGGAACACCGGGGAGCTGTTTTTT. Its protein is CASSLGTSGNTGELFF. The chain uses TRBV7-2 and TRBJ2-2, with 10 bases matching TRBD2. Germline V gene lookup returns CDR1 SGHTA and CDR2 FQGNSA. This CDR3 has 16 residues. The J segment lost 1 base and the V segment lost 1 base, leaving 0 bases of the junction unmatched.